This passage covers 31 T cell receptor beta chains from one sample sequenced in a study of shared clonotypes between healthy human individuals. Repertoires were generated with immunoSEQ multiplex PCR, while TCRdb's copy carries only in-frame clones and drops some. The sample lists approximately 1.9 million clones, approximately 92% occurring once. Terminally differentiated effector memory CD45RA+ cells were left out of the naive CD8 fraction, which was CD45RO-negative and positively selected for CCR7. Input material: naive CD8+ T cells from PBMCs. The receptor source for this set is a man aged 18-30 years in good health. Some clones in this sample may be carry-over from other donors' samples.

This sequence joins TRBV4-3 and TRBJ1-2; TRBD1 matches 8 bases. CDR3 size: 15 residues. CDR1 LGHNA and CDR2 YSLEER come from the germline V gene. V shed 0 bases and J 8 bases; nucleotides not matched to a gene: 8. The CDR3 reads CASSQDSTGVTGYTF. The CDR3 bases are TGCGCCAGCAGCCAAGACTCGACAGGGGTTACCGGCTACACCTTC.

CDR3 DNA sequence: TGTGCCAGCAGTGAGGTCGGCTACGAGCAGTACTTC. This gives the protein CASSEVGYEQYF. The V gene is TRBV2, the J gene TRBJ2-7, with no clear D. The V end lost 3 bases, the J end lost 3 bases, and 6 bases lay between the germline ends. CDR3 length: 12 amino acids. CDR1 is SNHLY and CDR2 is FYNNEI in the germline V gene.

The chain combines TRBV30 with TRBJ1-2, with 8 bases matching TRBD1. Germline assignment: CDR1 GTSNPN and CDR2 SVGIG (reference sequence). This CDR3 contains 14 residues. J was trimmed by 4 bases and V by 3 bases; bases with no gene match: 7. The CDR3 sequence is CAWSWVTGGYGYTF. The CDR3 DNA sequence: TGTGCCTGGAGCTGGGTTACAGGGGGCTATGGCTACACCTTC.

The genes are TRBV7-9 and TRBJ2-7, with D hard to call. The CDR3 covers 11 residues. V lost 5 bases and J 3 bases, leaving 5 bases between the germline ends. In germline, CDR1 is SEHNR, CDR2 FQNEAQ (reference sequence). The CDR3 is CASSQYYEQYF. CDR3 nucleotides: TGTGCCAGCAGCCAGTACTACGAGCAGTACTTC.

The chain combines TRBV7-8 with TRBJ2-7; D possibly corresponds to TRBD2 (6 bases). This CDR3 has 16 residues. Per the germline V gene, CDR1 is SGHVS and CDR2 is FQNEAQ. Trimming stripped 0 bases from V and 2 bases from J, with 14 bases between. This CDR3 reads CASSLALSSGTYEQYF. The CDR3 DNA reads as TGTGCCAGCAGCTTAGCCCTTAGTAGCGGAACCTACGAGCAGTACTTC.

This chain joins TRBV4-1 and TRBJ2-3; 9 nucleotides match TRBD1. This CDR3 has 18 amino acids. Germline trimming cut 0 bases from V and 6 bases from J; bases unmatched to any gene: 13. CDR1 MGHRA and CDR2 YSYEKL come from the germline V gene. CDR3 loop: CASSQDQLGTGNFDTQYF. In DNA form, the CDR3 reads TGCGCCAGCAGCCAAGATCAGTTAGGGACAGGGAATTTTGATACGCAGTATTTT.

The rearrangement uses TRBV2 and TRBJ1-2, with a tentative D call TRBD1 (6 bases). V was pared by 4 bases and J by 0 bases, with 21 bases between. The CDR3 has 18 residues. Per germline, CDR1 SNHLY and CDR2 FYNNEI. The CDR3 loop is CASSGLGGGPSPNYGYTF. CDR3 nucleotide sequence: TGTGCCAGCAGTGGTTTAGGGGGGGGCCCTTCCCCTAACTATGGCTACACCTTC.

This clone was recorded once. CDR3 nucleotides: TGTGCCAGCAGCCCCCGCTTGAACACTGAAGCTTTCTTT. As protein: CASSPRLNTEAFF. The J gene is TRBJ1-1, the V gene TRBV7-7; D unresolved. V dropped 5 bases and J dropped 0 bases, with 7 bases sitting between them. This CDR3 spans 13 amino acids. Germline values: CDR1 SSHAT, CDR2 FNYEAQ (reference sequence).

Comments on this clone: In the same sample, other DNA sequences code for this CDR3. For the CDR3, the DNA is TGTGCCAGCAGTTTCGGGACGGCTTATGGCTACACCTTC. Translating it yields CASSFGTAYGYTF. The V gene is TRBV27, the J gene TRBJ1-2; D may be TRBD1 (5 bases). Germline V gene sequence: CDR1 MNHEY, CDR2 SMNVEV (reference sequence). This CDR3 has 13 amino acids. Trimming shortened V by 3 bases and J by 5 bases, and 10 bases separated the two germline ends.

The CDR3 coding sequence is TGCGCCAGCAGCCGAGGATTTCCTAGCGGGAGCCCGAACACCGGGGAGCTGTTTTTT. It translates to CASSRGFPSGSPNTGELFF. V usage is TRBV5-1 and J usage is TRBJ2-2; 10 nucleotides align to TRBD2. CDR3 length: 19 residues. CDR1 and CDR2 (germline): SGHRS, YFSETQ. V gave up 4 bases and J gave up 0 bases; unmatched junction bases: 12.

The genes are TRBV10-1 and TRBJ2-1; 9 bases agree with TRBD2. The junction had 8 bases not matched to a gene; V was cut back by 0 bases and J by 5 bases. Per germline, CDR1 WNHNN and CDR2 SYGVQD (reference sequence). The CDR3 covers 17 residues. The CDR3, as DNA: TGCGCCAGCAGTGAGTCGTGGCTAGCGGGAAGCGACAATGAGCAGTTCTTC. This translates into CASSESWLAGSDNEQFF.

The V call is TRBV25-1, the J call TRBJ2-2; D is perhaps TRBD1 (5 bases). Trimming removed 1 base from V and 7 bases from J, with 16 bases in between. The CDR3 covers 16 residues. Germline CDR1 MGHDK, CDR2 SYGVNS. CDR3 in amino acids: CASSEWGTPRGGELFF. The CDR3, as DNA: TGTGCCAGCAGTGAATGGGGCACCCCTCGTGGCGGGGAGCTGTTTTTT.

The chain recombines TRBV4-3 with TRBJ2-3, with a possible D match to TRBD2 (5 bases). V was cut by 0 bases and J by 6 bases, with 10 bases left in between. This CDR3 has 14 amino acids. CDR1 is LGHNA and CDR2 is YSLEER in the germline V gene. Here the CDR3 DNA reads TGCGCCAGCAGCCAAGAAAGGACTCTCGATACGCAGTATTTT. This encodes CASSQERTLDTQYF.

This chain joins TRBV23-1 and TRBJ1-2, with 8 positions matching TRBD1. TRBV23-1 is marked as an open reading frame, function uncertain. With V trimmed by 4 bases and J by 8 bases, 9 bases remained unmatched. The CDR3 is 14 amino acids. The CDR3 DNA follows: TGCGCCAGCAGTCCCGGACAGGGCAACCCCGGCTACACCTTC. This sequence encodes CASSPGQGNPGYTF.

The genes are TRBV6-5 and TRBJ1-4; 7 bases map to TRBD1. The germline V gene encodes CDR1 MNHEY and CDR2 SVGAGI. The CDR3 consists of 14 residues. V shed 4 bases and J 8 bases; nucleotides not matched to a gene: 7. The CDR3 reads CASSLDRIGEKLFF. CDR3 nucleotides: TGTGCCAGCAGTTTGGACAGGATTGGGGAAAAACTGTTTTTT.

This clone was observed once. V usage is TRBV13 and J usage is TRBJ2-1, with 8 bases identical to TRBD1. The CDR3 sequence is 14 residues long. J lost 8 bases, V lost 5 bases, and 8 bases had no gene match. Germline CDR1 reads PRHDT; CDR2 reads FYEKMQ (reference sequence). CDR3 protein: CASSLPTGVDEQFF. CDR3 nucleotide sequence: TGTGCCAGCAGCCTGCCGACAGGGGTCGATGAGCAGTTCTTC.

The rearrangement joins TRBV27 to TRBJ2-7; D is ambiguous. This CDR3 is 15 amino acids long. V was pared by 3 bases and J by 2 bases, with 14 bases between. Germline CDR1 MNHEY, CDR2 SMNVEV (reference sequence). CDR3 bases: TGTGCCAGCAGTTTCATGGCGAGGATCCCCTACGAGCAGTACTTC. It specifies CASSFMARIPYEQYF.

This sequence joins TRBV5-1 and TRBJ2-3; the D is unclear. CDR3 size: 12 residues. Per the germline V gene, CDR1 is SGHRS and CDR2 is YFSETQ. Trimming left V 4 bases short and J 2 bases short, with 5 bases between. The CDR3 sequence: CASSPDTDTQYF. The DNA of the CDR3 is TGCGCCAGCAGCCCTGACACAGATACGCAGTATTTT.

The chain has TRBV28 and TRBJ2-7, with D perhaps TRBD2 (7 bases). V lost 6 bases and J lost 3, with 21 bases in between. Germline V CDR1 and CDR2: MDHEN, SYDVKM. This CDR3 is built from 16 residues. The CDR3 nucleotides read TGTGCCAGCAGGTCCCCCCCGTCGGGGGGCAGCTACGAGCAGTACTTC. Encoded protein: CASRSPPSGGSYEQYF.

The CDR3 is CASSDRSQDRLHGYTF. CDR3 DNA: TGTGCCAGCAGTGATAGAAGTCAGGACAGGCTGCATGGCTACACCTTC. This sequence joins TRBV25-1 and TRBJ1-2, with TRBD1 matching over 7 bases. The CDR3 is made up of 16 amino acids. Germline loops: CDR1 MGHDK, CDR2 SYGVNS. J gave up 6 bases and V 3 bases, and 13 bases lay outside the gene matches.

The chain carries TRBV4-3 and TRBJ2-1; 7 nucleotides match TRBD2. CDR1 and CDR2 from the germline V gene are LGHNA and YSLEER. The CDR3 is 16 amino acids. The V and J ends lost 7 bases and 3 bases, in that order; junction bases with no gene match: 12. As DNA, the CDR3 is TGCGCCAGCAAAAGAACCCTAGCGGAATACTACAATGAGCAGTTCTTC. Translating it yields CASKRTLAEYYNEQFF.

This chain uses TRBV7-9 with TRBJ1-5; 12 nucleotides line up with TRBD1. The junction had 7 bases not matched to a gene; V was cut back by 1 base and J by 3 bases. In germline, CDR1 is SEHNR, CDR2 FQNEAQ (reference sequence). The CDR3 length is 18 residues. This chain's CDR3 is CASSLERGTGGTNQPQHF. The DNA of the CDR3 is TGTGCCAGCAGCTTAGAAAGAGGGACAGGGGGCACCAATCAGCCCCAGCATTTT.

The chain is built from TRBV28 and TRBJ2-1; TRBD2 matches 9 bases. With V trimmed by 1 base and J by 4 bases, 2 bases remained unmatched. CDR1 and CDR2 (germline): MDHEN, SYDVKM. The CDR3 totals 15 residues. CDR3 nucleotide sequence: TGTGCCAGCAGTTTATCTAGCGGGGCTTACAATGAGCAGTTCTTC. Protein: CASSLSSGAYNEQFF.

The J gene is TRBJ2-1, the V gene TRBV18, with TRBD1 matching over 8 bases. Germline-derived CDR1 and CDR2 are KGHSH and LQKENI. CDR3 size: 15 residues. V lost 3 bases, J lost 0 bases, and 1 base stayed unmatched. CDR3 residues: CASSPTGASYNEQFF. CDR3 sequence (DNA): TGTGCCAGCTCACCGACAGGGGCCTCCTACAATGAGCAGTTCTTC.

The rearrangement joins TRBV5-4 to TRBJ1-1; TRBD1 might be the D (5 bases). Trimming pared 5 bases from V and 0 bases from J, leaving 8 bases between. The CDR3 is made up of 13 amino acids. Germline CDR1 and CDR2: SGHNT and YYREEE (reference sequence). The CDR3 DNA follows: TGTGCCAGCAGTCAGGGATTGAACACTGAAGCTTTCTTT. Translation: CASSQGLNTEAFF.

This chain uses TRBV27 with TRBJ1-2; no reliable D call. CDR3 length: 14 residues. The V end lost 5 bases, the J end lost 4 bases, and 14 bases lay between the germline ends. CDR1 is MNHEY, CDR2 SMNVEV, per germline (reference sequence). For the CDR3, the DNA is TGTGCCAGCAGTAAAGGGAATTTCGGCTATGGCTACACCTTC. The encoded protein is CASSKGNFGYGYTF.

This clone was counted once. The chain has TRBV5-6 and TRBJ1-2, with 9 bases that match TRBD1. Germline values: CDR1 SGHDT, CDR2 YYEEEE. The CDR3 length is 14 residues. Losses at the gene ends were 8 bases for V and 2 bases for J; bases not matched to a gene: 7. Here the CDR3 reads CASGFGTGNYGYTF. The CDR3 DNA follows: TGTGCCAGTGGCTTCGGGACAGGGAACTATGGCTACACCTTC.

V and J are TRBV14 and TRBJ1-6; D is possibly TRBD1 (5 bases). Trimming removed 3 bases at V and 9 bases at J, with 18 bases between. This CDR3 spans 16 amino acids. In germline, CDR1 is SGHDN, CDR2 FVKESK. This CDR3 is CASSQLDGALGSPLHF. CDR3 coding DNA: TGTGCCAGCAGCCAGCTCGACGGGGCTTTGGGTTCACCCCTCCACTTT.

CDR3 amino acids: CASSISGAQYNEQFF. The CDR3 nucleotides read TGTGCCAGTAGTATAAGCGGCGCTCAGTACAATGAGCAGTTCTTC. The chain recombines TRBV19 with TRBJ2-1; D may be TRBD2 (5 bases). Germline V gives CDR1 LNHDA, CDR2 SQIVND (reference sequence). The germline V and J ends were trimmed by 2 bases and 4 bases, with 12 bases remaining between them. This CDR3 has 15 residues.

This chain uses TRBV6-5 with TRBJ2-1, with D unresolved. Trimming stripped 6 bases from V and 9 bases from J, with 18 bases between. From germline, CDR1 is MNHEY and CDR2 SVGAGI. The CDR3 sequence is 14 residues long. The chain's CDR3 is CASSHTNSLFEQFF. The CDR3 nucleotides read TGTGCCAGCAGCCACACTAACAGCTTGTTTGAGCAGTTCTTC.

The V and J genes are TRBV7-9 and TRBJ1-3; maybe TRBD1 (6 bases). CDR1 is SEHNR, CDR2 FQNEAQ, per germline (reference sequence). V was pared by 3 bases and J by 3 bases, with 12 bases between. The CDR3 loop spans 15 amino acids. The CDR3: CASSFGTPLGNTIYF. In DNA form, the CDR3 reads TGTGCCAGCAGCTTCGGGACACCTCTTGGAAACACCATATATTTT.